One TCR beta chain is described in this entry. Per the study methods: Reference gene primer amplification in the assay estimated nucleated cell counts. Sequencing was performed with immunoSEQ multiplex PCR; in TCRdb, only in-frame clones are kept and a portion is missing. V, J and clone size derive from that table, while D and trimming were established from the DNA sequence. The data hold tens of thousands of clones, with roughly 71% observed a single time. These data belong to a study of blood T cell repertoires in COVID-19. Study details: The samples span acute and convalescent COVID-19 from the United States, Italy and Spain. Sources were T cells, B-cell-depleted T cells, or PBMCs; the material itself was cDNA or gDNA.

The CDR3 is 13 amino acids. V lost 3 bases and J lost 7; bases outside the gene matches: 2. Germline-derived CDR1 and CDR2 are LNHDA and SQIVND (reference sequence). The chain employs TRBV19 and TRBJ2-2; 7 positions match TRBD2. Material for sequencing was peripheral blood. The TCR comes from a woman older than 75 with acute or convalescent COVID-19. The DNA for the CDR3 is TGTGCCAGTAGTATTCGGGGGGACGGGGAGCTGTTTTTT. It is translated as CASSIRGDGELFF.